This paragraph covers one T cell receptor beta chain sequence. The antigen is unknown. One end of the junction does not line up with germline, which may come from a read error. Three rounds of nested PCR, following a modified ARM-PCR protocol, produced the TCRbeta library. TCRdb used MiXCR to reprocess the multiplex PCR reads, holding one entry per CDR3 protein. Found here are some 73,000 distinct CDR3 sequences, approximately 80% of them singletons; the top ten hold approximately 51%. The sample is drawn from a study of tumor and adjacent non-tumor tissue in lung cancer. Study context: The patients, 9 to 11 men and 4 or 5 women, were roughly 30 to 80 with stage I to III disease. Study findings and constraints: Top 100 clones took a larger repertoire share in normal lung.

The CDR3 has 15 residues. CDR1 LGHNA and CDR2 YNFKEQ come from the germline V gene. RNA was extracted from bulk tissue without any cell sorting. This non-tumor lung sample came from over 3 cm beyond the tumor edge. The genes are TRBV4-2 and TRBJ2-2; D possibly corresponds to TRBD1 (6 bases). Sequencing was carried out using distant non-tumor lung tissue. The source is a man between 60 and 75 years old with non-small cell lung cancer. The chain's CDR3 is CASSQEAGDTGELYF. CDR3 nucleotide sequence: TGTGCCAGCAGCCAAGAGGCAGGGGACACCGGGGAGCTGTATTTT.